The 32 T cell receptor beta chains reported below all come from one sample, sequenced in a study of blood T cell repertoires in COVID-19 (dated by TCRdb to the early 2020s). The library was generated by the immunoSEQ multiplex PCR assay. The table was pulled from immuneACCESS by TCRdb, which kept in-frame rearrangements only. Such tables lose some clones; where checked, under half of the loss comes from unresolved V genes, and the rest has no known cause. Counted in this sample were 70,000 to 95,000 clones; roughly four fifths of them appeared once. The ten largest clones take up 20% to 25% of the sample. The sequenced sample was peripheral blood. These receptors came from a human donor in a cohort sampled during active COVID-19.

This chain links TRBV7-2 with TRBJ2-2; D is undetermined. The CDR3 runs to 14 residues. Germline V gene data show CDR1 as SGHTA and CDR2 as FQGNSA. V was trimmed by 2 bases and J by 1 base, leaving 5 bases between them. CDR3 bases: TGTGCCAGCAGCTTATTTCGGAACACCGGGGAGCTGTTTTTT. Translating gives CASSLFRNTGELFF. Together with reference TRBV7-2 and TRBJ2-2, the CDR3 gives the full variable domain: GAGVSQSPSNKVTEKGKDVELRCDPISGHTALYWYRQSLGQGLEFLIYFQGNSAPDKSGLPSDRFSAERTGGSVSTLTIQRTQQEDSAVYLCASSLFRNTGELFFGEGSRLTVL.

The chain uses TRBV11-2 and TRBJ2-7, with D perhaps TRBD1 (6 bases). Germline lookup yields CDR1 SGHAT and CDR2 FQNNGV. V dropped 3 bases and J dropped 4 bases, with 16 bases sitting between them. This CDR3 has 15 amino acids. CDR3 protein: CASSLNRDTRYEQYF. The CDR3 coding sequence is TGTGCCAGCAGCTTGAACCGGGACACACGATACGAGCAGTACTTC.

V gene TRBV5-4 combines with J gene TRBJ1-2; no clear D. Trimming left V 0 bases short and J 2 bases short, with 8 bases between. CDR1 is SGHNT, CDR2 YYREEE, per germline (reference sequence). The CDR3 is 14 residues long. The CDR3 loop is CASSLGRNNYGYTF. The CDR3 region has the DNA TGTGCCAGCAGCTTGGGGAGAAACAACTATGGCTACACCTTC. The whole variable domain, remainder taken from reference TRBV5-4 and TRBJ1-2, is ETGVTQSPTHLIKTRGQQVTLRCSSQSGHNTVSWYQQALGQGPQFIFQYYREEENGRGNFPPRFSGLQFPNYSSELNVNALELDDSALYLCASSLGRNNYGYTFGSGTRLTVV.

V and J are TRBV7-9 and TRBJ2-3; no firm D call. CDR3 length equals 15 residues. V was trimmed by 1 base and J by 2 bases, leaving 10 bases between them. Germline V gene sequence: CDR1 SEHNR, CDR2 FQNEAQ (reference sequence). The CDR3 bases are TGTGCCAGCAGCTTAGGGGCAGACACCACAGATACGCAGTATTTT. It translates to CASSLGADTTDTQYF.

This chain connects TRBV18 to TRBJ2-1, with D possibly being TRBD1 (5 bases). Deletions cut 3 bases from V and 9 bases from J, with 12 bases between. Per germline, CDR1 KGHSH and CDR2 LQKENI. This CDR3 contains 13 residues. Written as DNA, the CDR3 is TGTGCCAGCTCACCTGGGGCTAATAGTGAGCAGTTCTTC. This codes for CASSPGANSEQFF.

This chain joins TRBV5-1 and TRBJ2-5, with 7 bases that match TRBD1. V gave up 0 bases and J gave up 2 bases; unmatched junction bases: 1. The CDR3 runs to 14 residues. Germline V CDR1 and CDR2: SGHRS, YFSETQ. CDR3 loop: CASSLAGGQETQYF. The CDR3 bases are TGCGCCAGCAGCTTGGCAGGGGGACAAGAGACCCAGTACTTC.

V and J are TRBV5-1 and TRBJ1-2, with TRBD1 identical over 9 bases. The CDR3 is 16 amino acids. Germline trimming cut 4 bases from V and 5 bases from J; bases unmatched to any gene: 12. Germline CDR1 and CDR2: SGHRS and YFSETQ. CDR3 sequence: CASSLEVGGQGYGYTF. The DNA of the CDR3 is TGCGCCAGCAGCCTGGAGGTGGGGGGACAGGGATATGGCTACACCTTC.

J is TRBJ2-3 and V is TRBV7-2; D not resolved. V shed 7 bases and J shed 3 bases, with 14 bases lying between them. This CDR3 has 14 amino acids. Germline V gene sequence: CDR1 SGHTA, CDR2 FQGNSA. The CDR3 DNA reads as TGTGCCAGCACCCGTCGAGGCTGGACAGATACGCAGTATTTT. This encodes CASTRRGWTDTQYF.

The chain combines TRBV5-4 with TRBJ2-1, with TRBD1 identical over 8 bases. The germline V gene has CDR1 SGHNT and CDR2 YYREEE (reference sequence). The length of the CDR3 is 15 residues. The V segment lost 4 bases and the J segment 2 bases; nucleotides outside the gene matches: 5. Here the CDR3 DNA reads TGTGCCAGCAGCCAGGACAGGGCGACCTACAATGAGCAGTTCTTC. Amino acid sequence: CASSQDRATYNEQFF.

The chain uses TRBV2 and TRBJ1-5; 10 nucleotides align to TRBD1. The CDR3 covers 14 residues. V lost 7 bases and J lost 5; bases outside the gene matches: 5. Germline V gene lookup returns CDR1 SNHLY and CDR2 FYNNEI. The CDR3 loop reads CASIPDRGYQPQHF. CDR3 sequence (DNA): TGTGCCAGCATTCCGGACAGGGGGTATCAGCCCCAGCATTTT.

The rearrangement joins TRBV5-1 to TRBJ2-7; the match to TRBD1 covers 7 bases. With V trimmed by 4 bases and J by 7 bases, 8 bases remained unmatched. The CDR3 contains 13 residues. Germline V gene sequence: CDR1 SGHRS, CDR2 YFSETQ. CDR3 in amino acids: CASSTYRGSEQYF. In nucleotides, the CDR3 is TGCGCCAGCAGCACCTACAGGGGAAGTGAGCAGTACTTC. The full variable domain, rest sourced from reference TRBV5-1 and TRBJ2-7, is KAGVTQTPRYLIKTRGQQVTLSCSPISGHRSVSWYQQTPGQGLQFLFEYFSETQRNKGNFPGRFSGRQFSNSRSEMNVSTLELGDSALYLCASSTYRGSEQYFGPGTRLTVT.

CDR3 bases: TGTGCCATCAGTGGGGACAGGGATAATTCACCCCTCCACTTT. This codes for CAISGDRDNSPLHF. The chain combines TRBV10-3 with TRBJ1-6, with TRBD1 matching over 9 bases. The J segment lost 5 bases and the V segment lost 4 bases, leaving 0 bases of the junction unmatched. Germline assignment: CDR1 ENHRY and CDR2 SYGVKD. This CDR3 has 14 amino acids.

The count of this clone is one. This chain joins TRBV7-9 and TRBJ2-3, with 10 positions matching TRBD1. The length of the CDR3 is 14 residues. Germline trimming cut 2 bases from V and 6 bases from J; bases unmatched to any gene: 2. CDR1 SEHNR and CDR2 FQNEAQ come from the germline V gene (reference sequence). The chain's CDR3 is CASSLRTGGDTQYF. The CDR3 DNA reads TGTGCCAGCAGCTTACGGACAGGGGGGGATACGCAGTATTTT.

The chain has TRBV7-2 and TRBJ2-3; D unresolved. The CDR3 loop spans 16 amino acids. Germline lookup yields CDR1 SGHTA and CDR2 FQGNSA. Trimming pared 6 bases from V and 1 base from J, leaving 17 bases between. CDR3 coding DNA: TGTGCCAGCAGTTCTTGGAATGGGCCACGCACAGATACGCAGTATTTT. It yields the protein CASSSWNGPRTDTQYF.

The chain couples TRBV9 to TRBJ2-2, with D tentatively TRBD2 (6 bases). Germline assignment: CDR1 SGDLS and CDR2 YYNGEE. With 4 bases removed from V and 1 base from J, the gap between germline ends came to 14 bases. The CDR3 sequence is 16 residues long. CDR3 region: CASSSRDSWNTGELFF. The CDR3 coding sequence is TGTGCCAGCAGCTCCCGGGACTCCTGGAACACCGGGGAGCTGTTTTTT.

The V gene is TRBV10-2, the J gene TRBJ1-1; TRBD1 matches at 10 bases. The V gene's germline CDR1 is WSHSY and CDR2 SAAADI. The length of the CDR3 is 13 residues. V lost 10 bases and J lost 6; bases outside the gene matches: 8. The CDR3 loop is CATSGTGVAEAFF. The CDR3, as DNA: TGCGCCACATCCGGGACAGGGGTGGCTGAAGCTTTCTTT.

This chain connects TRBV29-1 to TRBJ2-1; D might be TRBD1 (7 bases). The CDR3 loop spans 12 amino acids. Germline lookup yields CDR1 SQVTM and CDR2 ANQGSEA. Trimming pared 3 bases from V and 9 bases from J, leaving 12 bases between. This chain's CDR3 is CSVEGRGVEQFF. The CDR3 region has the DNA TGCAGCGTTGAGGGCAGGGGGGTTGAGCAGTTCTTC.

The chain links TRBV7-9 to TRBJ2-7; a weak D match, TRBD2 (7 bases). CDR1 and CDR2 (germline): SEHNR, FQNEAQ (reference sequence). V dropped 4 bases and J dropped 3 bases, with 25 bases sitting between them. CDR3 length equals 18 residues. The CDR3 DNA follows: TGTGCCAGCAGCTCCCCTGTAGGGTCCGGCGGGGGCCGCTACGAGCAGTACTTC. Its translation is CASSSPVGSGGGRYEQYF.

This chain links TRBV18 with TRBJ1-1, with D perhaps matching TRBD1 (6 bases). The CDR3 runs to 13 residues. Germline assignment: CDR1 KGHSH and CDR2 LQKENI. Trimming left V 4 bases short and J 5 bases short, with 11 bases between. For the CDR3, the DNA is TGTGCCAGCTCACAAACAGGGAGAACTGAAGCTTTCTTT. This sequence encodes CASSQTGRTEAFF.

This chain's CDR3 is CASRRGQVQETQYF. DNA for the CDR3: TGTGCCAGCAGGAGGGGACAGGTCCAAGAGACCCAGTACTTC. This chain uses TRBV27 with TRBJ2-5, with 8 bases fitting TRBD1. V dropped 6 bases and J dropped 1; count of bases not matched to a gene: 4. Germline lookup yields CDR1 MNHEY and CDR2 SMNVEV (reference sequence). This CDR3 has 14 residues.

The chain is built from TRBV7-8 and TRBJ1-2; TRBD1 matches 11 bases. The CDR3 runs 14 residues. The V and J ends lost 4 bases and 7 bases, in that order; junction bases with no gene match: 5. The germline V gene encodes CDR1 SGHVS and CDR2 FQNEAQ. In DNA form, the CDR3 reads TGTGCCAGCAGCTCTCCGGGACAGGGGGGTGGCTACACCTTC. Amino acids: CASSSPGQGGGYTF.

The rearrangement uses TRBV29-1 and TRBJ1-2; D perhaps matches TRBD1 (6 bases). V shed 7 bases and J shed 3 bases, with 12 bases lying between them. Germline V CDR1 and CDR2: SQVTM, ANQGSEA. This CDR3 has 12 residues. The CDR3 DNA follows: TGCAGCGACGGACAGTTAGACTATGGCTACACCTTC. This gives the protein CSDGQLDYGYTF. Full variable domain (remainder filled in from reference TRBV29-1 and TRBJ1-2): SAVISQKPSRDICQRGTSLTIQCQVDSQVTMMFWYRQQPGQSLTLIATANQGSEATYESGFVIDKFPISRPNLTFSTLTVSNMSPEDSSIYLCSDGQLDYGYTFGSGTRLTVV.

The chain joins TRBV6-5 to TRBJ1-5; a weak D match, TRBD1 (5 bases). CDR1 is MNHEY, CDR2 SVGAGI, per germline. Trimming pared 6 bases from V and 3 bases from J, leaving 15 bases between. The CDR3 length is 15 residues. CDR3 DNA: TGTGCCAGCAGCCCCCCCGGGGGTTTCAATCAGCCCCAGCATTTT. Amino acids: CASSPPGGFNQPQHF.

The chain recombines TRBV5-1 with TRBJ2-5; TRBD2 matches 10 bases. This CDR3 contains 16 residues. Trimming removed 0 bases from V and 2 bases from J; junction bases left unmatched: 4. Germline V gene lookup returns CDR1 SGHRS and CDR2 YFSETQ. The CDR3 DNA is TGCGCCAGCAGCTTGGGAGTAGCGGGGGGACAAGAGACCCAGTACTTC. It encodes CASSLGVAGGQETQYF. Combining the CDR3 with reference TRBV5-1 and TRBJ2-5 gives the whole variable domain KAGVTQTPRYLIKTRGQQVTLSCSPISGHRSVSWYQQTPGQGLQFLFEYFSETQRNKGNFPGRFSGRQFSNSRSEMNVSTLELGDSALYLCASSLGVAGGQETQYFGPGTRLLVL.

A word on this clone: Relative to the germline gene, one junction end is altered; a read error may explain this. The V and J genes are TRBV28 and TRBJ2-5; 12 nucleotides align to TRBD2. Germline loops: CDR1 MDHEN, CDR2 SYDVKM. The CDR3 consists of 12 residues. Here the CDR3 reads CASAPGLAGFDF. CDR3 coding DNA: TGTGCCAGCGCACCAGGACTAGCGGGGTTCGACTTC.

V gene TRBV27 combines with J gene TRBJ1-4; 9 nucleotides line up with TRBD1. The CDR3 runs to 14 residues. Germline-derived CDR1 and CDR2 are MNHEY and SMNVEV (reference sequence). V gave up 6 bases and J gave up 8 bases; unmatched junction bases: 7. CDR3 protein: CASRRQGVEEKLFF. The CDR3 DNA reads as TGTGCCAGCAGGAGACAGGGGGTAGAAGAAAAACTGTTTTTT.

The chain combines TRBV7-9 with TRBJ2-2; 11 bases are a match to TRBD1. CDR3 size: 16 residues. CDR1 and CDR2 from the germline V gene are SEHNR and FQNEAQ (reference sequence). Trimming cost V 5 bases and J 5 bases; bases outside gene matches: 7. DNA of the CDR3: TGTGCCAGCAGCCCGCCGGGACAGGGGGATACCGGGGAGCTGTTTTTT. Amino acid sequence: CASSPPGQGDTGELFF.

The V and J genes are TRBV18 and TRBJ1-1, with D unresolved. The germline CDR1 and CDR2 sequences are KGHSH and LQKENI. V lost 6 bases to trimming and J lost 1 base, with 15 bases between them. The CDR3 is 15 residues long. The CDR3 loop reads CASSLNIGENTEAFF. CDR3 coding DNA: TGTGCCAGCTCCCTAAATATAGGAGAGAACACTGAAGCTTTCTTT. Full variable domain (rest looked up from reference TRBV18 and TRBJ1-1): NAGVMQNPRHLVRRRGQEARLRCSPMKGHSHVYWYRQLPEEGLKFMVYLQKENIIDESGMPKERFSAEFPKEGPSILRIQQVVRGDSAAYFCASSLNIGENTEAFFGQGTRLTVV.

The chain recombines TRBV7-9 with TRBJ2-5, with 8 bases lining up with TRBD2. The CDR3 spans 14 residues. Per the germline V gene, CDR1 is SEHNR and CDR2 is FQNEAQ (reference sequence). The V gene end was trimmed by 4 bases and the J gene end by 3 bases; junction bases not matched to a gene: 4. CDR3 sequence: CASSSLTSEETQYF. In DNA, the CDR3 is TGTGCCAGCAGCTCCCTGACTAGCGAAGAGACCCAGTACTTC.

This clone was detected only once. The V and J genes are TRBV7-2 and TRBJ2-1; 11 nucleotides align to TRBD2. CDR3 length: 14 amino acids. V shed 7 bases and J 7 bases; nucleotides not matched to a gene: 6. Germline CDR1 reads SGHTA; CDR2 reads FQGNSA. CDR3: CASIAGGLGNEQFF. The CDR3 DNA is TGTGCCAGCATAGCGGGGGGGCTAGGAAATGAGCAGTTCTTC.

This clone occurred once. The rearrangement joins TRBV6-6 to TRBJ1-5; 8 bases map to TRBD1. V was clipped by 6 bases and J by 6 bases; unmatched bases: 10. The CDR3 is made up of 15 amino acids. Germline V CDR1 and CDR2: MNHNY, SVGAGI (reference sequence). CDR3 DNA: TGTGCCAGCAGCACGTCCCGGGACAGGTTTCAGCCCCAGCATTTT. This encodes CASSTSRDRFQPQHF.

The rearrangement joins TRBV28 to TRBJ1-1; TRBD1 aligns across 10 bases. The J segment lost 6 bases and the V segment lost 2 bases, leaving 3 bases of the junction unmatched. Germline V CDR1 and CDR2: MDHEN, SYDVKM. This CDR3 comprises 14 residues. The CDR3 bases are TGTGCCAGCAGTTTAGATGGACAGGGGGCTGAAGCTTTCTTT. Protein product: CASSLDGQGAEAFF.